The entry below gives a single TCR beta chain sequence along with its context. Antigen unknown. This entry comes from a study of T cell responses to AZD1222 COVID-19 vaccine. Study-level background: Analysis merged second doses at about 4 or about 12 weeks. The study, taken as a whole, reports: Two AZD1222 administrations were followed by greater Spike-specific TCR breadth and depth. Clonal diversity may have been underestimated, and the donors were mostly white British, with more females than males. Samples come after the peak T cell response, not at day 14.

Libraries were prepared by immunoSEQ multiplex PCR; TCRdb keeps only in-frame clonotypes and omits some of them. The sample contains 160,000 or so clones, about 92% of which appear only once. Sequences were derived from peripheral blood, sampled on day 0 of AZD1222 vaccination. The source of this sequence is an adult in good health.

The DNA for the CDR3 is TGTGCCAGCAGCCAAGATCGAAGGGGGAGGGCAGATACGCAGTATTTT. Residues: CASSQDRRGRADTQYF. This sequence joins TRBV3-1 (or the pseudogene TRBV3-2) and TRBJ2-3; weak D call: TRBD2 (7 bases). Trimming left V 0 bases short and J 4 bases short, with 14 bases between. This CDR3 has 16 residues. The V gene's germline CDR1 is LGHDT and CDR2 YNNKEL (reference sequence).